The 31 T cell receptor beta chains below come from one sample, sequenced in a study of T cells in Graves' hyperthyroidism and ophthalmopathy. Amplification of TCR beta CDR3 regions used RNA as the template. The TCR CDR3 was amplified in a first-round RT-PCR using the HTBI primer set. TCRdb called the multiplex PCR reads again in MiXCR, with one record for every CDR3 protein. The profile covers a few hundred thousand distinct CDR3 sequences, with less than 25% appearing a single time and 26% taken by the ten largest. The source material was blood. The receptors originated from a young man with Graves' hyperthyroidism.

This clonotype was counted many times. This chain connects TRBV6-1 to TRBJ2-5; D might be TRBD2 (5 bases). Deletions cut 6 bases from V and 4 bases from J, with 12 bases between. CDR1 is MNHNS, CDR2 SASEGT, per germline. CDR3 length: 13 residues. The DNA of the CDR3 is TGTGCCAGCAGCATCCGGAGGACAGAGACCCAGTACTTC. It translates to CASSIRRTETQYF.

Ten or more counts support this clonotype. This chain uses TRBV15 with TRBJ2-5, with 10 positions matching TRBD2. Germline values: CDR1 LNHNV, CDR2 YYDKDF (reference sequence). The CDR3 sequence is 16 residues long. Losses at the gene ends were 4 bases for V and 2 bases for J; bases not matched to a gene: 7. DNA for the CDR3: TGTGCCACCAGCACGGTTGAGCGGGGGGGACAAGAGACCCAGTACTTC. This codes for CATSTVERGGQETQYF.

This clonotype showed up many times. This sequence joins TRBV19 and TRBJ1-5, with a possible D match to TRBD1 (5 bases). V lost 3 bases to trimming and J lost 2 bases, with 11 bases between them. The CDR3 spans 15 residues. Germline V lookup: CDR1 LNHDA, CDR2 SQIVND (reference sequence). The CDR3 sequence is CASSISGEGNQPQHF. The CDR3 bases are TGTGCCAGTAGTATTTCGGGGGAAGGCAATCAGCCCCAGCATTTT. The full variable domain, completed using reference TRBV19 and TRBJ1-5, is DGGITQSPKYLFRKEGQNVTLSCEQNLNHDAMYWYRQDPGQGLRLIYYSQIVNDFQKGDIAEGYSVSREKKESFPLTVTSAQKNPTAFYLCASSISGEGNQPQHFGDGTRLSIL.

This clonotype was seen repeatedly, ten times or more. V is TRBV5-1 and J is TRBJ1-2; tentative D call: TRBD1 (6 bases). The germline V and J ends were trimmed by 1 base and 7 bases, with 14 bases remaining between them. Looked up from germline, CDR1 is SGHRS and CDR2 is YFSETQ. This CDR3 has 14 amino acids. CDR3 sequence (DNA): TGCGCCAGCAGCTTGTCACAGGGAAAGTTTGGCTACACCTTC. Translated: CASSLSQGKFGYTF. Supplemented by reference TRBV5-1 and TRBJ1-2, the full variable domain reads KAGVTQTPRYLIKTRGQQVTLSCSPISGHRSVSWYQQTPGQGLQFLFEYFSETQRNKGNFPGRFSGRQFSNSRSEMNVSTLELGDSALYLCASSLSQGKFGYTFGSGTRLTVV.

This clonotype was recorded at least ten times. The V call is TRBV6-1, the J call TRBJ2-2; the D is unclear. The CDR3 is made up of 17 amino acids. Trimming stripped 7 bases from V and 0 bases from J, with 18 bases between. Per the germline V gene, CDR1 is MNHNS and CDR2 is SASEGT. The CDR3 DNA sequence: TGTGCCAGCATTCAGTTAGGCTTTCCGTCGAACACCGGGGAGCTGTTTTTT. Its translation is CASIQLGFPSNTGELFF.

This clonotype was counted many times. CDR3 amino acids: CASSEAGSRSAKNIQYF. CDR3 coding DNA: TGTGCCAGCAGTGAAGCGGGATCTCGATCGGCCAAAAACATTCAGTACTTC. This rearrangement joins TRBV2 to TRBJ2-4; D is unclear. Looked up from germline, CDR1 is SNHLY and CDR2 is FYNNEI. The CDR3 runs 17 residues. The ends were cut back, 0 bases at V and 1 base at J, with 13 bases in the middle.

J is TRBJ1-1 and V is TRBV19, with D uncertain. The germline V and J ends were trimmed by 3 bases and 6 bases, with 23 bases remaining between them. The CDR3 spans 17 residues. Per germline, CDR1 LNHDA and CDR2 SQIVND (reference sequence). DNA of the CDR3: TGTGCCAGTAGTATCGATGGGTTTCAAATACCCATGGCTGAAGCTTTCTTT. Protein: CASSIDGFQIPMAEAFF.

This clonotype was counted a few times. The CDR3 DNA follows: TGTGCCAGCGGAACCGGACAGGGTGGCAATCAGCCCCAGCATTTT. The encoded protein is CASGTGQGGNQPQHF. J is TRBJ1-5 and V is TRBV6-1, with 8 bases lining up with TRBD1. V lost 8 bases and J lost 2; bases outside the gene matches: 8. The CDR3 length is 15 residues. CDR1 and CDR2 (germline): MNHNS, SASEGT.

This clonotype was seen ten or more times. The rearrangement joins TRBV6-2 or TRBV6-3 to TRBJ1-5; weak D call: TRBD1 (6 bases). Trimming removed 5 bases at V and 2 bases at J, with 13 bases between. The CDR3 length is 15 residues. Germline V gene sequence: CDR1 MNHEY, CDR2 SVGEGT. The CDR3 DNA sequence: TGTGCCAGCAGTGGCAGGGGCGATGGCAATCAGCCCCAGCATTTT. It specifies CASSGRGDGNQPQHF.

On this clonotype itself: The junction does not match germline at one end; this may be a read error. The chain combines TRBV28 with TRBJ1-1; the match to TRBD1 covers 7 bases. CDR1 and CDR2 (germline): MDHEN, SYDVKM. The CDR3 consists of 13 residues. CDR3 amino acids: CASRQQGIPEALF. In nucleotides, the CDR3 is TGTGCCAGCAGACAACAGGGGATCCCTGAAGCTCTCTTT.

This clonotype was seen many times. V and J are TRBV7-2 and TRBJ1-5, with D uncertain. The V gene's germline CDR1 is SGHTA and CDR2 FQGNSA. V lost 4 bases, J lost 5 bases, and 12 bases lay in between. The CDR3 consists of 14 residues. CDR3 residues: CASSYDGNYQPQHF. The DNA of the CDR3 is TGTGCCAGCAGCTATGATGGGAATTATCAGCCCCAGCATTTT.

Many counts were recorded for this clonotype. The CDR3 sequence is CASSLTLDRRYTEAFF. Written as DNA, the CDR3 is TGTGCCAGCAGTTTAACCTTAGACAGGAGGTACACTGAAGCTTTCTTT. The chain recombines TRBV12-3 or TRBV12-4 with TRBJ1-1; tentatively, D is TRBD1 (6 bases). V dropped 2 bases and J dropped 3 bases, with 16 bases sitting between them. This CDR3 comprises 16 residues.

Many counts were recorded for this clonotype. The chain carries TRBV12-3 or TRBV12-4 and TRBJ1-5, with D possibly TRBD1 on 5 matching bases. CDR3 length equals 16 residues. The ends were cut back, 8 bases at V and 0 bases at J, with 17 bases in the middle. The CDR3 reads CASQHNRGYSNQPQHF. CDR3 bases: TGTGCCAGCCAACATAACCGGGGGTATAGCAATCAGCCCCAGCATTTT.

This clonotype was counted at least ten times. The chain joins TRBV12-3 or TRBV12-4 to TRBJ1-2, with a weak D call TRBD1 (5 bases). The CDR3 is 14 residues long. V lost 2 bases to trimming and J lost 3 bases, with 10 bases between them. The CDR3 DNA reads TGTGCCAGCAGTTTAATACGGGGCTACTATGGCTACACCTTC. As protein: CASSLIRGYYGYTF.

This clonotype was recorded at least ten times. CDR3 region: CASSEALSGVAGGENGELFF. CDR3 coding DNA: TGTGCCAGCAGTGAAGCGCTTTCAGGGGTAGCAGGGGGCGAGAACGGGGAGCTGTTTTTT. The genes are TRBV2 and TRBJ2-2; TRBD1 aligns across 8 bases. Unmatched junction bases numbered 19, after V lost 0 bases and J lost 7 bases. CDR1 and CDR2 (germline): SNHLY, FYNNEI. This CDR3 has 20 amino acids.

This clonotype was counted ten times or more. The chain couples TRBV5-1 to TRBJ1-1; tentative D call: TRBD1 (5 bases). CDR3 length: 14 amino acids. Per germline, CDR1 SGHRS and CDR2 YFSETQ. V gave up 1 base and J gave up 8 bases, with 15 bases separating them. The CDR3 coding sequence is TGCGCCAGCAGCTTGATGGGACTTTCGCGGGAAGCTTTCTTT. This sequence encodes CASSLMGLSREAFF.

This clonotype came up many times. V is TRBV6-1 and J is TRBJ2-3, with D possibly TRBD1 on 6 matching bases. This CDR3 has 15 residues. Germline assignment: CDR1 MNHNS and CDR2 SASEGT. V was shortened by 4 bases and J by 6 bases, with 17 bases between the two germline ends. This CDR3 reads CASSVTTARGDTQYF. In nucleotides, the CDR3 is TGTGCCAGCAGTGTAACCACAGCGAGGGGGGATACGCAGTATTTT.

This chain links TRBV12-3 or TRBV12-4 with TRBJ1-5; a weak D match, TRBD1 (5 bases). The CDR3 spans 16 residues. Trimming pared 3 bases from V and 4 bases from J, leaving 16 bases between. CDR3 sequence reads: CASSFLLGGGNQPQHF. The CDR3 DNA reads TGTGCCAGCAGTTTCCTTTTGGGTGGGGGGAATCAGCCCCAGCATTTT.

Many counts were recorded for this clonotype. CDR3 amino acids: CASSNLRDRRAEAFF. Here the CDR3 DNA reads TGTGCCAGCTCCAACCTCCGGGACAGAAGAGCTGAAGCTTTCTTT. The chain uses TRBV11-2 and TRBJ1-1, with 7 bases fitting TRBD1. Germline V gene data show CDR1 as SGHAT and CDR2 as FQNNGV. The CDR3 extends over 15 amino acids. Trimming removed 8 bases from V and 6 bases from J; junction bases left unmatched: 15.

This clonotype was counted a single time. This chain connects TRBV20-1 to TRBJ1-2, with no clear D. V was shortened by 6 bases and J by 1 base, with 12 bases between the two germline ends. CDR3 length: 13 residues. The germline V gene encodes CDR1 DFQATT and CDR2 SNEGSKA (reference sequence). The CDR3 region has the DNA TGCAGTGCCCCGGGGAGGGTTAACTATGGCTACACCTTC. Amino acid sequence: CSAPGRVNYGYTF.

Comments on this clonotype: An end of the junction does not agree with germline; a read error may underlie this. V gene TRBV2 combines with J gene TRBJ2-2; the D call may be TRBD1 or TRBD2 (5 bases each). Per germline, CDR1 SNHLY and CDR2 FYNNEI. The CDR3 is 13 residues long. The CDR3 nucleotides read TGTGCGTATTCCCGGGGCGGCACCGGGAAGCTGTTTTTT. Protein sequence: CAYSRGGTGKLFF.

This clonotype was detected only once. This clone may be a read error of a much larger clone one base away. The genes are TRBV20-1 and TRBJ2-2; tentative D call: TRBD1 (6 bases). Germline V lookup: CDR1 DFQATT, CDR2 SNEGSKA (reference sequence). The V and J ends lost 5 bases and 1 base respectively, with 17 bases between them. This CDR3 spans 16 amino acids. The CDR3 DNA follows: TGCAGTGCTCTATTGCTTGGGGGCCGGAACACCGGGGAGCTGTTTTTT. Translated, it gives CSALLLGGRNTGELFF.

The rearrangement joins TRBV7-8 to TRBJ2-5; D is ambiguous. Trimming removed 2 bases at V and 3 bases at J, with 7 bases between. The CDR3 has 13 amino acids. Germline CDR1 reads SGHVS; CDR2 reads FQNEAQ. The CDR3 DNA is TGTGCCAGCAGCTTAACGAAAGAAGAGACCCAGTACTTC. Amino acids: CASSLTKEETQYF.

V is TRBV15 and J is TRBJ1-1; maybe TRBD1 (6 bases). Germline CDR1 and CDR2: LNHNV and YYDKDF (reference sequence). Trimming took 5 bases from V and 0 from J, leaving 13 bases between them. This CDR3 has 15 amino acids. The CDR3 here is CATSDNRELNTEAFF. The CDR3 nucleotides are TGTGCCACCAGCGACAACAGGGAACTGAACACTGAAGCTTTCTTT.

This clonotype was seen more than once but under ten times. The chain combines TRBV11-2 with TRBJ2-7; D gene uncertain. The CDR3 loop spans 16 amino acids. Germline assignment: CDR1 SGHAT and CDR2 FQNNGV. With 4 bases removed from V and 3 bases from J, the gap between germline ends came to 19 bases. CDR3 bases: TGTGCCAGCAGCTATCAATTTCCCCCGCTCCTCTACGAGCAGTACTTC. Its protein product is CASSYQFPPLLYEQYF.

This clonotype turned up a few times. This sequence joins TRBV15 and TRBJ2-5; no firm D call. Trimming removed 0 bases at V and 4 bases at J, with 18 bases between. CDR1 LNHNV and CDR2 YYDKDF come from the germline V gene (reference sequence). The CDR3 length is 17 residues. CDR3: CATSRDVGSTPLETQYF. As DNA, the CDR3 is TGTGCCACCAGCAGAGATGTGGGGTCCACCCCTCTAGAGACCCAGTACTTC. The complete variable domain, with remaining parts taken from reference TRBV15 and TRBJ2-5, reads DAMVIQNPRYQVTQFGKPVTLSCSQTLNHNVMYWYQQKSSQAPKLLFHYYDKDFNNEADTPDNFQSRRPNTSFCFLDIRSPGLGDTAMYLCATSRDVGSTPLETQYFGPGTRLLVL.

The chain is built from TRBV4-3 and TRBJ2-7, with unresolved D. This CDR3 is built from 15 residues. The V and J ends lost 0 bases and 2 bases respectively, with 11 bases between them. From germline, CDR1 is LGHNA and CDR2 YSLEER. CDR3 DNA: TGCGCCAGCAGCCAAGAAACCCCAGGCCCCTACGAGCAGTACTTC. Protein product: CASSQETPGPYEQYF.

This clonotype has ten or more counts. The rearrangement uses TRBV27 and TRBJ2-7, with 7 bases aligning to TRBD2. This CDR3 has 16 amino acids. CDR1 is MNHEY, CDR2 SMNVEV, per germline (reference sequence). Germline trimming cut 5 bases from V and 4 bases from J; bases unmatched to any gene: 14. For the CDR3, the DNA is TGTGCCAGCAGTCCCTACCGTGGAGCGGGGATTTACGAGCAGTACTTC. Its protein product is CASSPYRGAGIYEQYF.

J is TRBJ1-1 and V is TRBV20-1, with D uncertain. Germline V gives CDR1 DFQATT, CDR2 SNEGSKA (reference sequence). The CDR3 totals 13 residues. Deletions cut 6 bases from V and 3 bases from J, with 14 bases between. The CDR3 is CSATARSYTEAFF. The DNA for the CDR3 is TGCAGTGCCACAGCAAGATCGTACACTGAAGCTTTCTTT.

This clonotype has only a few counts. V usage is TRBV2 and J usage is TRBJ1-5; tentatively, D is TRBD1 (6 bases). The CDR3 length is 13 residues. V was pared by 5 bases and J by 6 bases, with 11 bases between. Germline loops: CDR1 SNHLY, CDR2 FYNNEI. Written as DNA, the CDR3 is TGTGCCAGCAGTCCACAGGGAAGTCAGCCCCAGCATTTT. It encodes CASSPQGSQPQHF.

This clonotype appeared many times. V usage is TRBV19 and J usage is TRBJ1-5; TRBD1 matches 7 bases. CDR1 is LNHDA, CDR2 SQIVND, per germline (reference sequence). Losses at the gene ends were 8 bases for V and 6 bases for J; bases not matched to a gene: 7. This CDR3 region has 13 residues. CDR3 amino acids: CASGSGGSQPQHF. The CDR3 DNA reads TGTGCCAGTGGCTCAGGGGGTAGTCAGCCCCAGCATTTT.